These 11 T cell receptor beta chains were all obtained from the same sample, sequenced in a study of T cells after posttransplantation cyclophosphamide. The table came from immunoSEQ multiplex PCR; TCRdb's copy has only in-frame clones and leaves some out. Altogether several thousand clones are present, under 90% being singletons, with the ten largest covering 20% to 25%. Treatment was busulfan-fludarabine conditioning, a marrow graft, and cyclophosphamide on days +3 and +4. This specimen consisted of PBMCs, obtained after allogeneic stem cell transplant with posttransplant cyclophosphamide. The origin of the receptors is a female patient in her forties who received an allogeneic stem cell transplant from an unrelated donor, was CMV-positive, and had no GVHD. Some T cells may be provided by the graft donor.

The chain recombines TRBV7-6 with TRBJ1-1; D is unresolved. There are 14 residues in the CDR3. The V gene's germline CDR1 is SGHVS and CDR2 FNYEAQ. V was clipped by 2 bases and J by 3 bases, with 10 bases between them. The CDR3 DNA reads TGTGCCAGCAGCTTATGGGCGTCGCACACTGAAGCTTTCTTT. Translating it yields CASSLWASHTEAFF.

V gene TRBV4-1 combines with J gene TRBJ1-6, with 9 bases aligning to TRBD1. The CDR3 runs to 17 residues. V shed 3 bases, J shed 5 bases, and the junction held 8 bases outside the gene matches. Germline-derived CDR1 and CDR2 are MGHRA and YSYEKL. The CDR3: CASSQRDTGGDNSPLHF. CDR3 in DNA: TGCGCCAGCAGCCAGAGGGATACAGGGGGCGATAATTCACCCCTCCACTTT.

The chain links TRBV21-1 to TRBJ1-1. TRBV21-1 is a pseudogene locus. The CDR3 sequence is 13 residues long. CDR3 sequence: CASSDHREGEAFF. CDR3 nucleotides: TGTGCCAGCAGCGACCACAGGGAGGGGGAAGCTTTCTTT.

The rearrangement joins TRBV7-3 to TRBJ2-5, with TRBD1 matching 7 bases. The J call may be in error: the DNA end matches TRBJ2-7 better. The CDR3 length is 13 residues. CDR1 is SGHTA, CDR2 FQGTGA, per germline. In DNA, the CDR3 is TGTGCCAGCAGCCCCCGACAGGGTGGCGAGCAGTACTTC. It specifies CASSPRQGGEQYF.

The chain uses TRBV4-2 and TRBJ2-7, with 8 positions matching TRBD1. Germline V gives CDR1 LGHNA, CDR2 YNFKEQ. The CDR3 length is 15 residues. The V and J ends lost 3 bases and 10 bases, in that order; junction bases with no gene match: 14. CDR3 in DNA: TGTGCCAGCAGCCAGGATACCCCGGGACAGGCTGAACAGTACTTC. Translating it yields CASSQDTPGQAEQYF.

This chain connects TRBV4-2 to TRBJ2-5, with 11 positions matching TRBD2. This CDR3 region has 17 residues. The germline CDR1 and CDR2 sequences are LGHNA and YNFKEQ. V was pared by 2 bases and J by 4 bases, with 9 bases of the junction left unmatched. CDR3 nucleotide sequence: TGTGCCAGCAGCCAAAGATGGGATGGGACTAGCGGAGAGACCCAGTACTTC. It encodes CASSQRWDGTSGETQYF.

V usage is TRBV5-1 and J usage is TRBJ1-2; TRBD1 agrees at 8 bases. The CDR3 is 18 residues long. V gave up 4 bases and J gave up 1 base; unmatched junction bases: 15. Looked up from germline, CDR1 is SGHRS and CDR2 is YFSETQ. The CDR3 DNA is TGCGCCAGCAGCCTACAACCCGGGACAGGAAATATTAACTATGGCTACACCTTC. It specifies CASSLQPGTGNINYGYTF.

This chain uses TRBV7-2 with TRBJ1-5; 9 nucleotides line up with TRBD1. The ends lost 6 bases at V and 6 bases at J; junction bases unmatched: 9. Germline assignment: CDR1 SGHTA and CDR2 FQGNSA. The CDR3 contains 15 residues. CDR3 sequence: CASSRGQGNGQPQHF. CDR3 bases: TGTGCCAGCAGTCGAGGACAGGGGAATGGTCAGCCCCAGCATTTT. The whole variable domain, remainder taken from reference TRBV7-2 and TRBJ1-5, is GAGVSQSPSNKVTEKGKDVELRCDPISGHTALYWYRQSLGQGLEFLIYFQGNSAPDKSGLPSDRFSAERTGGSVSTLTIQRTQQEDSAVYLCASSRGQGNGQPQHFGDGTRLSIL.

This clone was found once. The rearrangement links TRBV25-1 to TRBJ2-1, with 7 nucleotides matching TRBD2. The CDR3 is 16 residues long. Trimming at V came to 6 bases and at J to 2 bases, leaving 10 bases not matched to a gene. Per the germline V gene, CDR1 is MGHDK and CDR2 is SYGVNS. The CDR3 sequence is CASSNPRGVPYNEQFF. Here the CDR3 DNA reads TGTGCCAGCAGCAACCCCCGGGGGGTCCCCTACAATGAGCAGTTCTTC.

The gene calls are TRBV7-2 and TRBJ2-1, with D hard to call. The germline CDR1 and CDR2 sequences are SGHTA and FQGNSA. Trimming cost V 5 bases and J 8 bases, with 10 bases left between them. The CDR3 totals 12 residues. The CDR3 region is CASSLTGDEQFF. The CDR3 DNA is TGTGCCAGCAGCCTCACGGGTGATGAGCAGTTCTTC.

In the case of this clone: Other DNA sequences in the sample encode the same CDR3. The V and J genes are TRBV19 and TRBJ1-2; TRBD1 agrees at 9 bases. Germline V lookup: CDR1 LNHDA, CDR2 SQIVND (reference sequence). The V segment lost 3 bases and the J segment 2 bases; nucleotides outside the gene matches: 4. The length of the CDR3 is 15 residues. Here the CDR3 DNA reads TGTGCCAGTAGTATCTCCGGGACAGGGAACTATGGCTACACCTTC. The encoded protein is CASSISGTGNYGYTF.